The 7 T cell receptor beta chains presented below share a single source sample, sequenced in a study of blood T cell repertoires in COVID-19 (dated by TCRdb to the early 2020s). The library relied on the immunoSEQ multiplex PCR assay. The table was pulled from immuneACCESS by TCRdb, which kept in-frame rearrangements only. Such tables lose some clones; where checked, under half of the loss comes from unresolved V genes, and the rest has no known cause. A total of some 350,000 clones appear in this sample, approximately 89% of them only once. The ten largest clones take up 5% of the sample. The sequencing input was PBMCs or T cells enriched from blood (not recorded which). These receptor sequences come from a man aged 25-45 years who had recovered from COVID-19.

The rearrangement links TRBV3-1 (or the pseudogene TRBV3-2) to TRBJ1-2; 9 bases match TRBD1. Per germline, CDR1 LGHDT and CDR2 YNNKEL (reference sequence). CDR3 length equals 14 residues. V gave up 3 bases and J gave up 8 bases; unmatched junction bases: 7. CDR3 nucleotide sequence: TGTGCCAGCAGCCAGCCCGGGACAGGGACGGGCTACACCTTC. This gives the protein CASSQPGTGTGYTF.

DNA for the CDR3: TGCGCCAGCAGGACACAACAAGAGACCCAGTACTTC. Translating gives CASRTQQETQYF. The V gene is TRBV5-1, the J gene TRBJ2-5; D call uncertain. CDR1 is SGHRS, CDR2 YFSETQ, per germline. The CDR3 extends over 12 amino acids. Trimming cost V 5 bases and J 2 bases, with 7 bases left between them. Together with reference TRBV5-1 and TRBJ2-5, the CDR3 gives the full variable domain: KAGVTQTPRYLIKTRGQQVTLSCSPISGHRSVSWYQQTPGQGLQFLFEYFSETQRNKGNFPGRFSGRQFSNSRSEMNVSTLELGDSALYLCASRTQQETQYFGPGTRLLVL.

V is TRBV6-1 and J is TRBJ1-4; weak D call: TRBD1 (5 bases). Trimming removed 3 bases from V and 11 bases from J, with 13 bases in between. CDR1 is MNHNS and CDR2 is SASEGT in the germline V gene. The CDR3 has 13 residues. In DNA form, the CDR3 reads TGTGCCAGCAGTGACGCGGGGGGGTGGAAACTGTTTTTT. It is translated as CASSDAGGWKLFF.

The CDR3 loop is CATSRDRASNTGELFF. The CDR3 bases are TGTGCCACCAGCAGAGACAGGGCCTCGAACACCGGGGAGCTGTTTTTT. The chain is built from TRBV15 and TRBJ2-2, with D possibly matching TRBD1 (5 bases). Germline loops: CDR1 LNHNV, CDR2 YYDKDF (reference sequence). V was trimmed by 0 bases and J by 0 bases, leaving 8 bases between them. This CDR3 region has 16 residues. The whole variable domain, filled in from reference TRBV15 and TRBJ2-2, reads DAMVIQNPRYQVTQFGKPVTLSCSQTLNHNVMYWYQQKSSQAPKLLFHYYDKDFNNEADTPDNFQSRRPNTSFCFLDIRSPGLGDTAMYLCATSRDRASNTGELFFGEGSRLTVL.

This chain connects TRBV3-1 (or the pseudogene TRBV3-2) to TRBJ1-1; 10 bases align to TRBD1. Germline V gene lookup returns CDR1 LGHDT and CDR2 YNNKEL (reference sequence). This CDR3 is built from 13 residues. V shed 6 bases and J 4 bases; nucleotides not matched to a gene: 2. The CDR3 loop reads CASSRTGGTEAFF. CDR3 sequence (DNA): TGTGCCAGCAGTCGGACAGGGGGCACTGAAGCTTTCTTT.

In the case of this clone: The sample carries other DNA sequences with the same CDR3. The chain links TRBV10-3 to TRBJ1-1, with a tentative D call TRBD1 (5 bases). The V end lost 6 bases, the J end lost 1 base, and 9 bases lay between the germline ends. Germline CDR1 ENHRY, CDR2 SYGVKD. CDR3 size: 13 residues. Here the CDR3 reads CAIRGTGNTEAFF. DNA for the CDR3: TGTGCCATCAGAGGAACAGGGAACACTGAAGCTTTCTTT.

The CDR3 nucleotides are TGTGCCAGCAGGGGGGGACTAGCGGGGAATTACGAGCAGTACTTC. Residues: CASRGGLAGNYEQYF. The V and J genes are TRBV27 and TRBJ2-7; the match to TRBD2 covers 13 bases. Germline V gene lookup returns CDR1 MNHEY and CDR2 SMNVEV (reference sequence). The CDR3 is 15 amino acids. With V trimmed by 6 bases and J by 4 bases, 6 bases remained unmatched.